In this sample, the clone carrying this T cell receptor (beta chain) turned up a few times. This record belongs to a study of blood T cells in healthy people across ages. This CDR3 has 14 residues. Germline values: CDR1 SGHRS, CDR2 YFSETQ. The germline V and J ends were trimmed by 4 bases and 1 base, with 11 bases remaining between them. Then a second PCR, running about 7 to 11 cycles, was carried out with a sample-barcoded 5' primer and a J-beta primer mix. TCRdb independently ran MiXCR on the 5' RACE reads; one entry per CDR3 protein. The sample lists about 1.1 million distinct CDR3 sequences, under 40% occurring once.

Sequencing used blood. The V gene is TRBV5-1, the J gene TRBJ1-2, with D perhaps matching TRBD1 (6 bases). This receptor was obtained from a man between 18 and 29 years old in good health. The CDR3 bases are TGCGCCAGCAGCCCGGACAGTGTTAACTATGGCTACACCTTC. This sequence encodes CASSPDSVNYGYTF. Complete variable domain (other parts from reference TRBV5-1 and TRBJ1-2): KAGVTQTPRYLIKTRGQQVTLSCSPISGHRSVSWYQQTPGQGLQFLFEYFSETQRNKGNFPGRFSGRQFSNSRSEMNVSTLELGDSALYLCASSPDSVNYGYTFGSGTRLTVV.